This is a list of T cell receptor beta chains from one sample in a study of Ad26.COV2.S vaccination and SARS-CoV-2 variants. Produced via immunoSEQ multiplex PCR; TCRdb's table is partial and in-frame only. The sample holds 320,000 or so clones; 90% are singletons and the top ten take about 5%. This material consisted of peripheral blood, taken in a trial of Ad26.COV2.S vaccine versus placebo. The receptors were gathered from a person aged 18 to 65 who received the Ad26.COV2.S COVID-19 vaccine or a placebo. CDR3s include the opening cysteine and the closing phenylalanine or tryptophan. A D gene is named only where the DNA matches it firmly. The size of a clone is reported for some rows only, either as once, few or many, or as a class for expanded clones.

>TRBV27|.|TRBJ1-4|.
TGTGCCAGCAGTTGGAATGAAAAACTGTTTTTT
CASSWNEKLFF
>TRBV6-5|.|TRBJ1-5|TRBD1
TGTGCCAGCAGACGCGACAGGGGGCTAGGTCAGCCCCAGCATTTT
CASRRDRGLGQPQHF
>TRBV4-1|.|TRBJ1-5|TRBD1
TGCGCCAGCAGCCAAGGGGGGACAGGGGCATCGCTCACCCAGCATTTT
CASSQGGTGASLTQHF
>TRBV30|.|TRBJ2-1|TRBD1
TGTGCCTGGAGTGGGGACAGGGACCATGAGCAGTTCTTC
CAWSGDRDHEQFF
>TRBV19|once|TRBJ2-7|TRBD1
TGTGCCAGTAGTTCCTTGACAGGGTATACCTACGAGCAGTACTTC
CASSSLTGYTYEQYF
>TRBV11-3|.|TRBJ2-5|.
TGTGCCAGCAGCACCCTGACAGGAAATGTTATCGAAGAGACCCAGTACTTC
CASSTLTGNVIEETQYF
>TRBV12-5|few|TRBJ2-7|.
TGTGCTAGTGGTTTCGAAGGGTCGGGAGACGAGCAGTACTTC
CASGFEGSGDEQYF
>TRBV12-3/TRBV12-4|.|TRBJ2-7|TRBD1
TGTGCCAGCAGGCCAAACACAGGGGGAGAGCAGTACTTC
CASRPNTGGEQYF
>TRBV5-1|few|TRBJ1-4|TRBD1
TGCGCCAGCAGCTTGGCGGCCAGGGGGCGTGAAAAACTGTTTTTT
CASSLAARGREKLFF
>TRBV4-3|.|TRBJ2-5|.
TGCGCCAGCAGCCAAGATACCGGGACCCAGTACTTC
CASSQDTGTQYF
>TRBV3-1/TRBV3-2|.|TRBJ1-3|.
TGTGCCAGCTCAGACTCTGGAAACACCATATATTTT
CASSDSGNTIYF
>TRBV28|once|TRBJ2-4|TRBD1
TGTGCCAGCAGTGAAACAGCCGCCGGGACAGCTTTCTCTCAGTACTTC
CASSETAAGTAFSQYF
>TRBV3-1/TRBV3-2|.|TRBJ1-1|.
TGTGCCAGCAGCTTCTCCCTTAGGACAACTCTGAACACTGAAGCTTTCTTT
CASSFSLRTTLNTEAFF
>TRBV5-6|.|TRBJ1-5|.
TGTGCCAGCAACATTGGGGGAGCCGATGGGCCCCAGCATTTT
CASNIGGADGPQHF
>TRBV5-1|.|TRBJ1-2|.
TGCGCCAGCAGCACCATGGAGGGGGGGAGAAGCTACACCTTC
CASSTMEGGRSYTF
>TRBV7-6|.|TRBJ2-1|TRBD2
TGTGCCAGCAGCCTTGGGACTAGCGGGATGCTTGAGCAGTTCTTC
CASSLGTSGMLEQFF
>TRBV7-2|.|TRBJ1-5|.
TGTGCCAGCAGCTTAGTGGGGCCCGTAAGCAATCAGCCCCAGCATTTT
CASSLVGPVSNQPQHF
>TRBV7-6|.|TRBJ2-3|.
TGTGCCAGCAGCACTACTGGGGGGGCCGCGGATACGCAGTATTTT
CASSTTGGAADTQYF
>TRBV19|.|TRBJ2-4|TRBD2
TGTGCCAGTAGTATCTGGACTAGCGGGAGAGGGAACATTCAGTACTTC
CASSIWTSGRGNIQYF
>TRBV19|.|TRBJ2-5|TRBD2
TGTGCCAGTAGCAACCAATGGACTAGCGGGGCACAAGAGACCCAGTACTTC
CASSNQWTSGAQETQYF
>TRBV7-6|few|TRBJ1-5|TRBD1
TGTGCCGGGGGACGGGACAGCGCCTATAGCAATCAGCCCCAGCATTTT
CAGGRDSAYSNQPQHF
>TRBV19|once|TRBJ2-1|TRBD2
TGTGCCAGTAGTCTGAATGAGGGACTAGCGGGGGGGCCGGGTGAGCAGTTCTTC
CASSLNEGLAGGPGEQFF
>TRBV11-2|.|TRBJ1-6|.
TGTGCCAGCAGCATTCTCAATAATTCACCCCTCCACTTT
CASSILNNSPLHF
>TRBV9|.|TRBJ2-1|TRBD2
TGTGCCAGCAGCGTAGGTCCAGCGGGAATACACAATGAGCAGTTCTTC
CASSVGPAGIHNEQFF
>TRBV7-9|.|TRBJ2-1|.
TGTGCCAGCAGGAATGAAGGGGGGAAGTTCTTC
CASRNEGGKFF
>TRBV7-2|.|TRBJ1-2|TRBD1
TGTGCCAGCAGCTTAGAGGGGGCAGCTAACTATGGCTACACCTTC
CASSLEGAANYGYTF
>TRBV6-2/TRBV6-3|.|TRBJ1-5|.
TGTGCCAGCAGCCAGGGGCTCCTAAGTAATCAGCCCCAGCATTTT
CASSQGLLSNQPQHF
>TRBV18|.|TRBJ2-1|TRBD2
TGTGCCAGCTCACCCTCCCGGACTAGCGGGGGGGCCAATGAGCAGTTCTTC
CASSPSRTSGGANEQFF
>TRBV5-1|.|TRBJ1-2|TRBD1
TGCGCCAGCAGCCCGACAGGGAGAGCTAACTATGGCTACACCTTC
CASSPTGRANYGYTF
>TRBV28|.|TRBJ2-1|TRBD1
TGTGCCAGCAGCTTCACCGGGACAGTTGAGCAGTTCTTC
CASSFTGTVEQFF
>TRBV5-1|.|TRBJ2-3|TRBD2
TGCGCCAGCAGCTTGGTACTAGCGGGGCGCGCAGATACGCAGTATTTT
CASSLVLAGRADTQYF
>TRBV5-6|.|TRBJ2-1|.
TGTGCCAGCAGCTATCCTCGGGCAGGACTTTCATACAATGAGCAGTTCTTC
CASSYPRAGLSYNEQFF
>TRBV7-8|many|TRBJ2-2|.
TGTGCCAGCAGCTTAGTTCAGGGACCCACCGGGGAGCTGTTTTTT
CASSLVQGPTGELFF
>TRBV3-1/TRBV3-2|.|TRBJ1-5|.
TGTGCCAGCAGCCAAATGGGGAAGCCCCAGCATTTT
CASSQMGKPQHF
>TRBV5-1|.|TRBJ2-7|.
TGCGCCAGCAGCTTGGGATACGAGCAGTACTTC
CASSLGYEQYF
>TRBV7-2|.|TRBJ2-1|TRBD2
TGTGCCAGCAGCTTAGGGACTAGCGGGGGTGATGAGCAGTTCTTC
CASSLGTSGGDEQFF
>TRBV12-5|.|TRBJ2-7|.
TGTGCTAGTGGTTCTGACAGCTACGAGCAGTACTTC
CASGSDSYEQYF
>TRBV6-2/TRBV6-3|.|TRBJ2-5|.
TGTGCCAGCAGCTGGGGCCGGGGAGAGACCCAGTACTTC
CASSWGRGETQYF
>TRBV7-2|.|TRBJ2-2|TRBD2
TGTGCCAGCAGCTTAGACCCCAGCGGGGCCGGCGGGGAGCTGTTTTTT
CASSLDPSGAGGELFF
>TRBV24-1|.|TRBJ1-6|.
TGTGCCACCAGTGCCTCCGAAGCGGGTTCACCCCTCCACTTT
CATSASEAGSPLHF
>TRBV5-1|.|TRBJ2-1|.
TGCGCCAGCAGCTTGGGTCGGCAGACCCTATTTTACTACAATGAGCAGTTCTTC
CASSLGRQTLFYYNEQFF
>TRBV6-6|.|TRBJ1-2|TRBD1
TGTGCCAGCTCCGGGACAGGGAATAGCTACACCTTC
CASSGTGNSYTF
>TRBV27|.|TRBJ1-5|.
TGTGCCAGCAGTTGGGCCCCGGACGGGAGCAATCAGCCCCAGCATTTT
CASSWAPDGSNQPQHF
>TRBV7-9|once|TRBJ1-6|.
TGTGCCAGCAGCTTAGTAGGGAGCCGGGACTCCTATAATTCACCCCTCCACTTT
CASSLVGSRDSYNSPLHF
>TRBV2|.|TRBJ2-3|.
TGTGCCAGCAAAGGGCTCTCATTTACCTCAGATACGCAGTATTTT
CASKGLSFTSDTQYF
>TRBV9|.|TRBJ2-1|.
TGTGCCAGCAGCGTTGGTTACGGGGGCGGCCTAATTCAGTTCTTC
CASSVGYGGGLIQFF
>TRBV28|.|TRBJ2-5|.
TGTGCCAGCAGTCCTTGGGACATCCAAGAGACCCAGTACTTC
CASSPWDIQETQYF
>TRBV5-1|once|TRBJ2-2|TRBD2
TGCGCCAGCAGCTTGGCCTTGGGAGGGGACACCGGGGAGCTGTTTTTT
CASSLALGGDTGELFF
>TRBV29-1|.|TRBJ2-5|.
TGCAGCGTTGTGCGGAGTGGCGAGACCCAGTACTTC
CSVVRSGETQYF
>TRBV5-1|.|TRBJ1-1|TRBD1
TGCGCCAGCAGCTTCGCGGGACAGGGGATTACTGAAGCTTTCTTT
CASSFAGQGITEAFF
>TRBV19|.|TRBJ2-3|TRBD1
TGTGCCAGTACGAGGGGGACAGGGGGACCCCAAGATACGCAGTATTTT
CASTRGTGGPQDTQYF
>TRBV5-1|.|TRBJ1-1|.
TGCGCCAGCAGCAAGGACTGGGTCACTGAAGCTTTCTTT
CASSKDWVTEAFF